These 27 T cell receptor beta chains share one sample of origin, sequenced in a study of CD4+ T cells in melanoma. Only in-frame clones appear in the TCRdb table, and some are missing; sequencing was by immunoSEQ multiplex PCR. The table includes 50,000 to 60,000 clones, approximately 70% detected once. Sequences were obtained from tumor tissue. The receptors derive from a human donor with melanoma.

To note about this clone: A much larger clone differs by one base, so this may be a read error. The J gene is TRBJ2-2, the V gene TRBV6-4; D unresolved. V lost 5 bases and J lost 2, with 9 bases in between. The CDR3 is 14 amino acids. Germline CDR1 MRHNA, CDR2 SNTAGT. CDR3 amino acids: CASSSRHNTGELFF. In nucleotides, the CDR3 is TGTGCCAGCAGTTCCAGACACAACACCGGGGAGCTGTTTTTT.

This rearrangement joins TRBV10-1 to TRBJ2-7; the D is unclear. V was cut by 3 bases and J by 1 base, with 13 bases left in between. The V gene's germline CDR1 is WNHNN and CDR2 SYGVQD (reference sequence). The CDR3 is 15 residues long. CDR3 nucleotide sequence: TGCGCCAGCAGTGACCTACGGCGTACTTCCTACGAGCAGTACTTC. Translating gives CASSDLRRTSYEQYF.

The rearrangement links TRBV7-2 to TRBJ1-5; D unclear. Per germline, CDR1 SGHTA and CDR2 FQGNSA. The CDR3 contains 13 residues. Trimming shortened V by 3 bases and J by 5 bases, and 8 bases separated the two germline ends. CDR3 DNA: TGTGCCAGCAGCTTCGGCAGCTATCAGCCCCAGCATTTT. It codes for CASSFGSYQPQHF.

The V and J genes are TRBV20-1 and TRBJ2-1, with D unresolved. The CDR3 spans 11 residues. In germline, CDR1 is DFQATT, CDR2 SNEGSKA (reference sequence). V lost 2 bases to trimming and J lost 4 bases, with 3 bases between them. CDR3 sequence (DNA): TGCAGTGCTAGACAGTACAATGAGCAGTTCTTC. Translated: CSARQYNEQFF.

V gene TRBV9 combines with J gene TRBJ1-1; no reliable D call. With 2 bases removed from V and 0 bases from J, the gap between germline ends came to 8 bases. Germline V lookup: CDR1 SGDLS, CDR2 YYNGEE. This CDR3 comprises 14 residues. CDR3 region: CASSVSGMNTEAFF. Written as DNA, the CDR3 is TGTGCCAGCAGCGTGAGCGGTATGAACACTGAAGCTTTCTTT. Together with reference TRBV9 and TRBJ1-1, the CDR3 gives the full variable domain: DSGVTQTPKHLITATGQRVTLRCSPRSGDLSVYWYQQSLDQGLQFLIQYYNGEERAKGNILERFSAQQFPDLHSELNLSSLELGDSALYFCASSVSGMNTEAFFGQGTRLTVV.

The J gene is TRBJ1-3, the V gene TRBV4-3; tentative D call: TRBD1 (6 bases). The germline V gene has CDR1 LGHNA and CDR2 YSLEER. This CDR3 comprises 14 residues. Deletions cut 2 bases from V and 1 base from J, with 6 bases between. The CDR3 loop reads CASSQRGSGNTIYF. In nucleotides, the CDR3 is TGCGCCAGCAGCCAAAGGGGGTCTGGAAACACCATATATTTT.

The chain uses TRBV7-9 and TRBJ2-7; D may be TRBD1 (8 bases). The germline V gene encodes CDR1 SEHNR and CDR2 FQNEAQ (reference sequence). The CDR3 contains 14 residues. Trimming removed 7 bases from V and 1 base from J, with 14 bases in between. CDR3: CASTAGTGSYEQYF. CDR3 coding DNA: TGTGCCAGCACAGCGGGGACAGGATCCTACGAGCAGTACTTC.

This chain joins TRBV10-2 and TRBJ1-2; possible D gene TRBD1, 6 bases. This CDR3 is built from 14 residues. Germline lookup yields CDR1 WSHSY and CDR2 SAAADI. Trimming cost V 2 bases and J 7 bases, with 14 bases left between them. This CDR3 is CASSENGQLSGYTF. CDR3 bases: TGCGCCAGCAGTGAGAATGGACAGCTCTCTGGCTACACCTTC.

The V gene is TRBV5-6, the J gene TRBJ1-1; no reliable D call. The germline gives CDR1 SGHDT, CDR2 YYEEEE. Between the trimmed V and J ends, which lost 2 bases and 4 bases, there was a span of 6 bases. The length of the CDR3 is 12 residues. CDR3 bases: TGTGCCAGCAGCTTTAGGGTCACTGAAGCTTTCTTT. Translated, it gives CASSFRVTEAFF.

The table lists this clone with a count of one. The chain joins TRBV9 to TRBJ2-1; D is ambiguous. V lost 0 bases and J 5 bases, leaving 12 bases between the germline ends. The V gene's germline CDR1 is SGDLS and CDR2 YYNGEE. This CDR3 is 15 amino acids long. The CDR3 coding sequence is TGTGCCAGCAGCGTAGTGGCGGCTACCAACAATGAGCAGTTCTTC. Protein: CASSVVAATNNEQFF.

The J gene is TRBJ1-3, the V gene TRBV5-1, with D uncertain. The V end was cut by 0 bases, the J end by 2 bases, with 3 bases between. CDR1 is SGHRS, CDR2 YFSETQ, per germline. The CDR3 sequence is 13 residues long. CDR3 bases: TGCGCCAGCAGCTTGGGGGCTGGAAACACCATATATTTT. Translating it yields CASSLGAGNTIYF.

The chain combines TRBV28 with TRBJ1-2, with TRBD1 as a possible D gene (5 bases). The CDR3 sequence is 15 residues long. Germline loops: CDR1 MDHEN, CDR2 SYDVKM. V lost 5 bases and J 3 bases, leaving 16 bases between the germline ends. CDR3 DNA sequence: TGTGCCAGCAGTCCAAGGGGCAGGTGGGACTATGGCTACACCTTC. Encoded protein: CASSPRGRWDYGYTF.

The sample holds one count of this clone. The chain has TRBV29-1 and TRBJ2-1; D is possibly TRBD2 (5 bases). The CDR3 consists of 17 residues. Trimming took off 5 bases at V and 8 bases at J, with 28 bases between the two ends. Germline CDR1 and CDR2: SQVTM and ANQGSEA. The CDR3 sequence is CSVWAYREPDFIYEQFF. CDR3 nucleotides: TGCAGCGTTTGGGCGTATAGGGAGCCAGACTTTATATATGAGCAGTTCTTC.

This clone has just a few counts. J is TRBJ2-3 and V is TRBV6-6; no definite D call. The CDR3 is 13 residues long. The V end lost 4 bases, the J end lost 1 base, and 6 bases lay between the germline ends. Germline V CDR1 and CDR2: MNHNY, SVGAGI (reference sequence). The CDR3 reads CASSSLRTDTQYF. The CDR3 bases are TGTGCCAGCAGTTCTCTGCGCACAGATACGCAGTATTTT.

This clone is medium-sized in the sample. This chain joins TRBV19 and TRBJ1-1, with TRBD1 as a possible D gene (6 bases). Germline CDR1 reads LNHDA; CDR2 reads SQIVND (reference sequence). There are 13 residues in the CDR3. Trimming stripped 6 bases from V and 2 bases from J, with 10 bases between. CDR3 region: CASSQGINTEAFF. As DNA, the CDR3 is TGTGCCAGTAGCCAGGGGATTAACACTGAAGCTTTCTTT.

The J gene is TRBJ2-7, the V gene TRBV6-1, with D perhaps matching TRBD1 or TRBD2 (5 bases each). CDR1 is MNHNS and CDR2 is SASEGT in the germline V gene. Trimming took off 8 bases at V and 4 bases at J, with 12 bases between the two ends. The CDR3 contains 12 residues. The CDR3 region has the DNA TGTGCCAGCTCCTCTTGGGGGTACGAGCAGTACTTC. This codes for CASSSWGYEQYF.

The chain is built from TRBV9 and TRBJ2-3, with D hard to call. With 0 bases removed from V and 4 bases from J, the gap between germline ends came to 6 bases. Per the germline V gene, CDR1 is SGDLS and CDR2 is YYNGEE. The CDR3 consists of 13 residues. CDR3 amino acids: CASSVENADTQYF. The CDR3 coding sequence is TGTGCCAGCAGCGTAGAGAACGCAGATACGCAGTATTTT.

The chain recombines TRBV21-1 with TRBJ2-5; the tabulated D call, TRBD2, remains unverified against the DNA. TRBV21-1 is a known pseudogene. CDR3 length: 15 residues. The CDR3 coding sequence is TGTGCCAGCAGCAAAGATTCGACTGGGCAAGAGACCCAGTACTTC. Amino acids: CASSKDSTGQETQYF.

The chain carries TRBV6-4 and TRBJ2-7; 8 bases agree with TRBD1. The germline CDR1 and CDR2 sequences are MRHNA and SNTAGT. The CDR3 is 16 residues long. V shed 4 bases, J shed 0 bases, and the junction held 8 bases outside the gene matches. CDR3 bases: TGTGCCAGCAGTGCCCTCTCAGGGGGCCCCTCCTACGAGCAGTACTTC. This codes for CASSALSGGPSYEQYF.

Remarks on this clone: This CDR3 is also generated by other DNA sequences in the sample. The chain uses TRBV25-1 and TRBJ2-6, with a weak D call TRBD1 (5 bases). V was trimmed by 6 bases and J by 5 bases, leaving 23 bases between them. The CDR3 is 18 amino acids. Germline V CDR1 and CDR2: MGHDK, SYGVNS. This CDR3 is CASSSCTTGQSRANVLTF. The DNA of the CDR3 is TGTGCCAGCAGCTCTTGCACAACTGGACAAAGTCGGGCCAACGTCCTGACTTTC.

With regard to this clone: The same CDR3 is also encoded by other DNA sequences in this sample. The chain couples TRBV7-2 to TRBJ2-7; 8 positions match TRBD2. The V gene end was trimmed by 0 bases and the J gene end by 2 bases; junction bases not matched to a gene: 0. This CDR3 is 14 amino acids long. Germline assignment: CDR1 SGHTA and CDR2 FQGNSA. Here the CDR3 reads CASSLAGGAYEQYF. In nucleotides, the CDR3 is TGTGCCAGCAGCTTAGCCGGGGGGGCCTACGAGCAGTACTTC.

The sample holds a few counts of this clone. The chain recombines TRBV7-9 with TRBJ1-3; D ambiguous. Per germline, CDR1 SEHNR and CDR2 FQNEAQ (reference sequence). Trimming pared 8 bases from V and 4 bases from J, leaving 24 bases between. The CDR3 covers 17 residues. The CDR3: CASRPGVNMREGNTIYF. The DNA for the CDR3 is TGTGCCAGCCGGCCGGGAGTCAATATGCGGGAAGGAAACACCATATATTTT.

This chain connects TRBV28 to TRBJ1-2; D is undetermined. The germline V and J ends were trimmed by 1 base and 5 bases, with 8 bases remaining between them. From germline, CDR1 is MDHEN and CDR2 SYDVKM. This CDR3 region has 13 residues. CDR3 residues: CASSLFGGYGYTF. DNA of the CDR3: TGTGCCAGCAGTTTATTTGGAGGGTATGGCTACACCTTC.

This clone was found a few times. The chain uses TRBV18 and TRBJ1-2; TRBD1 matches 7 bases. V lost 3 bases to trimming and J lost 4 bases; unmatched junction nucleotides: 5. CDR1 is KGHSH and CDR2 is LQKENI in the germline V gene. This CDR3 has 14 amino acids. CDR3 bases: TGTGCCAGCTCACCGCAGGGGGAGGGCTATGGCTACACCTTC. This translates into CASSPQGEGYGYTF. Combining the CDR3 with reference TRBV18 and TRBJ1-2 gives the whole variable domain NAGVMQNPRHLVRRRGQEARLRCSPMKGHSHVYWYRQLPEEGLKFMVYLQKENIIDESGMPKERFSAEFPKEGPSILRIQQVVRGDSAAYFCASSPQGEGYGYTFGSGTRLTVV.

The chain is built from TRBV7-9 and TRBJ2-3; D might be TRBD1 (5 bases). The CDR3 is 15 residues long. Between the trimmed V and J ends, which lost 2 bases and 2 bases, there was a span of 11 bases. Germline-derived CDR1 and CDR2 are SEHNR and FQNEAQ (reference sequence). CDR3 sequence (DNA): TGTGCCAGCAGCTTAACAGGTTTGAACACAGATACGCAGTATTTT. Translating it yields CASSLTGLNTDTQYF.

The V gene is TRBV7-3, the J gene TRBJ1-1; D call uncertain. The CDR3 length is 16 residues. V lost 0 bases, J lost 6 bases, and 17 bases lay in between. Germline CDR1 is SGHTA and CDR2 is FQGTGA. The CDR3 sequence: CASSLTIREATAEAFF. As DNA, the CDR3 is TGTGCCAGCAGCTTAACGATCCGGGAGGCAACGGCTGAAGCTTTCTTT.

The chain recombines TRBV7-8 with TRBJ2-7, with TRBD2 identical over 7 bases. The CDR3 loop spans 13 amino acids. Germline trimming cut 2 bases from V and 6 bases from J; bases unmatched to any gene: 4. From germline, CDR1 is SGHVS and CDR2 FQNEAQ. CDR3: CASSLTGGGEQYF. Here the CDR3 DNA reads TGTGCCAGCAGCTTAACGGGCGGGGGCGAGCAGTACTTC.